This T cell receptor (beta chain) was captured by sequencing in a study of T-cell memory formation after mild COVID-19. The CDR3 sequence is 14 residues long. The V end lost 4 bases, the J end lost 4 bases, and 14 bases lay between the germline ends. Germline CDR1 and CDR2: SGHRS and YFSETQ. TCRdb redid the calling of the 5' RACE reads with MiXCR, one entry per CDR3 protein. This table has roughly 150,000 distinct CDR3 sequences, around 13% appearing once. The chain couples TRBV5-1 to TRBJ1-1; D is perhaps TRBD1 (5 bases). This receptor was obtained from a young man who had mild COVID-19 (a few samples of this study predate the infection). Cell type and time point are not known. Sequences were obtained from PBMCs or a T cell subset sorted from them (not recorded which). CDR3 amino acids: CASSPLGESTEAFF. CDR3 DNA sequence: TGCGCCAGCAGCCCACTGGGGGAATCCACTGAAGCTTTCTTT. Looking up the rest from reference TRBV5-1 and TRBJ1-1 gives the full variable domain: KAGVTQTPRYLIKTRGQQVTLSCSPISGHRSVSWYQQTPGQGLQFLFEYFSETQRNKGNFPGRFSGRQFSNSRSEMNVSTLELGDSALYLCASSPLGESTEAFFGQGTRLTVV.